Presented here are 8 T cell receptor beta chains from one specimen sequenced in a study of pediatric ulcerative colitis. The table came from immunoSEQ multiplex PCR; TCRdb's copy has only in-frame clones and leaves some out. The sample yields about 32,000 clones, approximately 78% seen once. The sample comprised blood. All receptors derive from a boy between 10 and 17 years old with severe ulcerative colitis.

The chain has TRBV6-6 and TRBJ2-4, with D perhaps TRBD1 (6 bases). The V end was cut by 8 bases, the J end by 8 bases, with 19 bases between. The CDR3 loop spans 14 amino acids. CDR1 is MNHNY, CDR2 SVGAGI, per germline (reference sequence). The CDR3 DNA reads TGTGCCAGCCGAGGGACATCAAGGTCGTACATTCAGTACTTC. This translates into CASRGTSRSYIQYF.

The chain recombines TRBV7-2 with TRBJ2-5, with TRBD2 as a possible D gene (6 bases). The CDR3 length is 14 residues. CDR1 is SGHTA and CDR2 is FQGNSA in the germline V gene. V was shortened by 1 base and J by 5 bases, with 11 bases between the two germline ends. The CDR3 loop is CASSLVGGGETQYF. The CDR3 DNA reads TGTGCCAGCAGCTTAGTCGGGGGTGGCGAGACCCAGTACTTC.

Only one count was recorded for this clone. The chain has TRBV10-3 and TRBJ2-7; tentatively, D is TRBD1 (6 bases). V was trimmed by 3 bases and J by 6 bases, leaving 15 bases between them. Germline CDR1 and CDR2: ENHRY and SYGVKD. This CDR3 is built from 14 residues. The CDR3 sequence is CAISEASGAGEQYF. The CDR3 DNA is TGTGCCATCAGTGAAGCATCAGGGGCTGGCGAGCAGTACTTC.

This sequence joins TRBV6-5 and TRBJ2-7, with a possible D match to TRBD2 (5 bases). The CDR3 extends over 13 amino acids. Germline V CDR1 and CDR2: MNHEY, SVGAGI. The V end was cut by 6 bases, the J end by 4 bases, with 13 bases between. The CDR3 protein is CASRPGLIYEQYF. CDR3 DNA sequence: TGTGCCAGCAGACCCGGACTGATATACGAGCAGTACTTC.

The chain links TRBV19 to TRBJ2-7; 9 nucleotides agree with TRBD1. V was pared by 4 bases and J by 3 bases, with 13 bases of the junction left unmatched. This CDR3 contains 17 residues. CDR1 is LNHDA and CDR2 is SQIVND in the germline V gene (reference sequence). The CDR3 region has the DNA TGTGCCAGTAGTAGAATTGACAGGGGGAAAGGGGACTACGAGCAGTACTTC. Residues: CASSRIDRGKGDYEQYF.

The V and J genes are TRBV11-2 and TRBJ2-1, with D hard to call. The CDR3 totals 11 residues. V was clipped by 5 bases and J by 10 bases, with 9 bases between them. The germline V gene has CDR1 SGHAT and CDR2 FQNNGV. This chain's CDR3 is CASSGVEEQFF. CDR3 DNA sequence: TGTGCCAGCAGCGGGGTCGAGGAGCAGTTCTTC. Variable domain in full (rest from reference TRBV11-2 and TRBJ2-1): EAGVAQSPRYKIIEKRQSVAFWCNPISGHATLYWYQQILGQGPKLLIQFQNNGVVDDSQLPKDRFSAERLKGVDSTLKIQPAKLEDSAVYLCASSGVEEQFFGPGTRLTVL.

The rearrangement joins TRBV19 to TRBJ1-4, with no clear D. The V end was cut by 7 bases, the J end by 0 bases, with 9 bases between. Per the germline V gene, CDR1 is LNHDA and CDR2 is SQIVND (reference sequence). This CDR3 region has 14 residues. CDR3 residues: CASTLGTTNEKLFF. CDR3 coding DNA: TGTGCCAGTACCCTGGGGACAACTAATGAAAAACTGTTTTTT. The entire variable domain, with the rest obtained from reference TRBV19 and TRBJ1-4, is as follows: DGGITQSPKYLFRKEGQNVTLSCEQNLNHDAMYWYRQDPGQGLRLIYYSQIVNDFQKGDIAEGYSVSREKKESFPLTVTSAQKNPTAFYLCASTLGTTNEKLFFGSGTQLSVL.

The rearrangement uses TRBV4-1 and TRBJ2-7, with a possible D match to TRBD2 (6 bases). The CDR3 is 14 amino acids. V was trimmed by 1 base and J by 3 bases, leaving 10 bases between them. Germline V gene lookup returns CDR1 MGHRA and CDR2 YSYEKL. CDR3 nucleotides: TGCGCCAGCAGCCAAGGGGTCGGGGGCTACGAGCAGTACTTC. It specifies CASSQGVGGYEQYF.